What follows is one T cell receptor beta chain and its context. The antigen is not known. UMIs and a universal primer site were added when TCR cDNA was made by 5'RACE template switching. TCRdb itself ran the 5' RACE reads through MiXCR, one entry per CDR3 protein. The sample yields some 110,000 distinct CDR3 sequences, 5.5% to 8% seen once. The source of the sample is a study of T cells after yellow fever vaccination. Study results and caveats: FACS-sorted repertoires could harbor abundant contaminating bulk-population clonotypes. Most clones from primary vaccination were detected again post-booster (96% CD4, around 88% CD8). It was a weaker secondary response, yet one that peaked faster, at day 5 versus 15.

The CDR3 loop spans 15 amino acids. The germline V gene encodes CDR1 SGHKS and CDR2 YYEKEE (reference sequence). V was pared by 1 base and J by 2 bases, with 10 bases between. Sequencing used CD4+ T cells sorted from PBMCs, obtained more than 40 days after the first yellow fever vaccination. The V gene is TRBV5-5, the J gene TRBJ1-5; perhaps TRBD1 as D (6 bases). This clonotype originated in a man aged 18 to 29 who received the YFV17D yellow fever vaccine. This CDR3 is CASSLTGMGNQPQHF. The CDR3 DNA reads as TGTGCCAGCAGCTTGACAGGGATGGGCAATCAGCCCCAGCATTTT.